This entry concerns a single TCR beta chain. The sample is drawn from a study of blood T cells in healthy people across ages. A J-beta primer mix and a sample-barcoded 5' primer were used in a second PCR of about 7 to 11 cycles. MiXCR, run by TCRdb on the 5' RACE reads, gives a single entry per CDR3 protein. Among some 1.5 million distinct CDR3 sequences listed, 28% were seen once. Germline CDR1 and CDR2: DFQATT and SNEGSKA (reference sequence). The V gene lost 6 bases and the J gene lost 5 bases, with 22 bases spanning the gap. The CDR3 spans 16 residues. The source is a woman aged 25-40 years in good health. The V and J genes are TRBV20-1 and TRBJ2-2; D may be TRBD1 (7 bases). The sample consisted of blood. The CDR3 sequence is CSAINFRAGGTGELFF. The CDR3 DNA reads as TGCAGTGCCATCAATTTTAGGGCAGGGGGGACCGGGGAGCTGTTTTTT.